The 9 T cell receptor beta chains below come from one sample, sequenced in a study of T cell responses to AZD1222 COVID-19 vaccine (dated by TCRdb to the early 2020s). The receptor library was made with the immunoSEQ multiplex PCR assay. TCRdb's version of the immuneACCESS table is confined to in-frame rearrangements and falls short of the full clone set. An unresolved V gene accounts for under half of the shortfall where checked; the remainder is of unknown origin. The sample contains 110,000 or so clones, around nine tenths of them found a single time. The leading ten clones occupy around 4.4% of the sample. Reading the label with the study, this specimen's time point is: about 28 days (+/-7) after the second vaccine dose. The sample's treatment or condition label is to be understood as: meningococcal conjugate vaccine given as trial control. The sample consisted of peripheral blood, taken 28 days after the second dose of the MenACWY control vaccine. These receptors originate from an adult who received the MenACWY meningococcal vaccine as a control.

The gene calls are TRBV19 and TRBJ2-7; TRBD1 is a possible D gene (5 bases). This CDR3 has 14 amino acids. Germline V gives CDR1 LNHDA, CDR2 SQIVND (reference sequence). Trimming pared 3 bases from V and 3 bases from J, leaving 12 bases between. CDR3 coding DNA: TGTGCCAGTAGTATTTTTCCGCAGGGCTACGAGCAGTACTTC. Its protein product is CASSIFPQGYEQYF. Combining the CDR3 with reference TRBV19 and TRBJ2-7 gives the whole variable domain DGGITQSPKYLFRKEGQNVTLSCEQNLNHDAMYWYRQDPGQGLRLIYYSQIVNDFQKGDIAEGYSVSREKKESFPLTVTSAQKNPTAFYLCASSIFPQGYEQYFGPGTRLTVT.

The rearrangement uses TRBV6-5 and TRBJ2-1; TRBD1 matches at 8 bases. The CDR3 has 13 residues. V was pared by 6 bases and J by 6 bases, with 4 bases of the junction left unmatched. Germline CDR1 reads MNHEY; CDR2 reads SVGAGI. The CDR3 region has the DNA TGTGCCAGCAGAGGACAGGGAATCAATGAGCAGTTCTTC. The encoded protein is CASRGQGINEQFF.

CDR3 sequence (DNA): TGTGCCAGCAGCACCAGGGCCCCCATCCAAGAGACCCAGTACTTC. Translating gives CASSTRAPIQETQYF. J is TRBJ2-5 and V is TRBV21-1; TRBD1 reflects the table's D call only, with no check against the DNA. TRBV21-1 is deemed a pseudogene. The CDR3 consists of 15 residues.

The chain employs TRBV3-1 (or the pseudogene TRBV3-2) and TRBJ1-4; D is ambiguous. CDR3 size: 17 residues. The V end lost 1 base, the J end lost 1 base, and 13 bases lay between the germline ends. The germline gives CDR1 LGHDT, CDR2 YNNKEL (reference sequence). In DNA form, the CDR3 reads TGTGCCAGCAGCCAAGGTACATCCGGGAGAACTAATGAAAAACTGTTTTTT. It translates to CASSQGTSGRTNEKLFF.

The rearrangement links TRBV24-1 to TRBJ2-1; 8 nucleotides align to TRBD1. Germline V gene lookup returns CDR1 KGHDR and CDR2 SFDVKD. The V segment lost 7 bases and the J segment 2 bases; nucleotides outside the gene matches: 6. The CDR3 runs 15 residues. The CDR3 here is CATSPQTGAYNEQFF. CDR3 bases: TGTGCCACCAGCCCCCAGACAGGGGCCTACAATGAGCAGTTCTTC.

The gene calls are TRBV15 and TRBJ1-1, with TRBD1 as a possible D gene (5 bases). This CDR3 is 18 amino acids long. Deletions cut 1 base from V and 3 bases from J, with 21 bases between. Germline lookup yields CDR1 LNHNV and CDR2 YYDKDF (reference sequence). The chain's CDR3 is CATSRVSAGRGRDTEAFF. Here the CDR3 DNA reads TGTGCCACCAGCAGAGTGTCGGCCGGTCGGGGGAGGGACACTGAAGCTTTCTTT.

The chain is built from TRBV18 and TRBJ1-2, with D possibly matching TRBD1 (5 bases). Trimming left V 3 bases short and J 4 bases short, with 21 bases between. The CDR3 spans 17 residues. Germline V gene data show CDR1 as KGHSH and CDR2 as LQKENI. The CDR3 is CASSPVVGGIILYGYTF. In DNA form, the CDR3 reads TGTGCCAGCTCACCCGTCGTTGGGGGAATAATCCTCTATGGCTACACCTTC.

The V gene is TRBV28, the J gene TRBJ2-7; 8 nucleotides align to TRBD1. Germline assignment: CDR1 MDHEN and CDR2 SYDVKM. J gave up 1 base and V 4 bases, and 9 bases lay outside the gene matches. The CDR3 totals 16 residues. CDR3: CASSSAARTGSYEQYF. The DNA for the CDR3 is TGTGCCAGCAGTTCGGCGGCTCGGACAGGGTCCTACGAGCAGTACTTC.

This chain uses TRBV5-4 with TRBJ2-3; D is undetermined. The CDR3 sequence is 13 residues long. Germline V gene lookup returns CDR1 SGHNT and CDR2 YYREEE (reference sequence). Trimming pared 5 bases from V and 2 bases from J, leaving 9 bases between. CDR3 amino acids: CASSPVDTDTQYF. CDR3 DNA: TGTGCCAGCAGTCCGGTGGACACAGATACGCAGTATTTT.